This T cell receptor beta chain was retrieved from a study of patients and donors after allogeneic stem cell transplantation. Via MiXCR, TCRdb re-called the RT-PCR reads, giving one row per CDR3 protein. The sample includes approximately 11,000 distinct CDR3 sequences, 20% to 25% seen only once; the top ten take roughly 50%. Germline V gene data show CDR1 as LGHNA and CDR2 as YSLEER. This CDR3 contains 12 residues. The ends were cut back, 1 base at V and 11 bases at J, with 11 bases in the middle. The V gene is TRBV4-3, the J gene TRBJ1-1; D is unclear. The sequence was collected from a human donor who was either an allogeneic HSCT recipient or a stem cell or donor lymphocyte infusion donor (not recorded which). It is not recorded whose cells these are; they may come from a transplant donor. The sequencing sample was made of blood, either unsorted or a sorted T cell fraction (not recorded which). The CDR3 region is CASSQVGGGAFF. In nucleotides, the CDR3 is TGCGCCAGCAGCCAAGTTGGTGGCGGGGCTTTCTTT.